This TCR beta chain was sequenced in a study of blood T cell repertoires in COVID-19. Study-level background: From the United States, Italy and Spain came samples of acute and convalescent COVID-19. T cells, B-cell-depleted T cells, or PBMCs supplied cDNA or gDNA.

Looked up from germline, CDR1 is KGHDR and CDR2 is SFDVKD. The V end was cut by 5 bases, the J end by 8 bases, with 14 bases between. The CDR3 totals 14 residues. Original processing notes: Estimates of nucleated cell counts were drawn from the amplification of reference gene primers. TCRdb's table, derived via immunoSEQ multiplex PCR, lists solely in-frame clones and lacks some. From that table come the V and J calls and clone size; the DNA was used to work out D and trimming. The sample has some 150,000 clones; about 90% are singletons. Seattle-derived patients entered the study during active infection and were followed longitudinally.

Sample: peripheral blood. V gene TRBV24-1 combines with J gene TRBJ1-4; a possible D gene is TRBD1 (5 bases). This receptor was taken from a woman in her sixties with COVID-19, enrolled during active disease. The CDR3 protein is CATSGGGIPEKLFF. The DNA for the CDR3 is TGTGCCACCAGTGGGGGGGGTATCCCCGAAAAACTGTTTTTT.